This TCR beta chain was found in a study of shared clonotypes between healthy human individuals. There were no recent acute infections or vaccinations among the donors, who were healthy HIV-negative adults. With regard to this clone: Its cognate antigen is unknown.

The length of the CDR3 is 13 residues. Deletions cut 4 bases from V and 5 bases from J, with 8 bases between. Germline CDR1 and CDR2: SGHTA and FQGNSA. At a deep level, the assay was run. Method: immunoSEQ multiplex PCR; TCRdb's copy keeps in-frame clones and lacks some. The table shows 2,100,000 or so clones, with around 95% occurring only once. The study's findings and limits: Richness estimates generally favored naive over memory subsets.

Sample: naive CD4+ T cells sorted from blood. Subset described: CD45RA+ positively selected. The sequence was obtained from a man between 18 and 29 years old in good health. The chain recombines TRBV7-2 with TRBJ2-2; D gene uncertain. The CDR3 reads CASSSPSTGELFF. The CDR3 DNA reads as TGTGCCAGCAGCTCCCCCTCTACCGGGGAGCTGTTTTTT.